These T cell receptor beta chains were read from a single sample in a study of blood T cell repertoires in COVID-19. Sequencing used immunoSEQ multiplex PCR; TCRdb keeps in-frame clones, though not all of them. The sample includes hundreds of thousands of clones, 87% of them seen just once. Sequencing used peripheral blood. These receptors originate from a man aged 55 to 70 who had recovered from COVID-19. The CDR3 runs from the conserved cysteine through the conserved F or W. D genes are given only for firm matches. Size is stated for part of the rows, as once, few or many counts, or as a class when the clone is expanded.

size,J,D,V,CDR3,DNA
.,TRBJ2-3,TRBD2,TRBV13,CASSERGDTDTQYF,TGTGCCAGCAGCGAGCGGGGGGACACAGATACGCAGTATTTT
.,TRBJ1-4,TRBD1,TRBV6-1,CASSKGQGGVSFEKLFF,TGTGCCAGCAGTAAAGGACAGGGTGGGGTAAGCTTCGAAAAACTGTTTTTT
.,TRBJ2-2,TRBD2,TRBV2,CASRASGVTGELFF,TGTGCCAGCAGGGCTAGCGGGGTTACCGGGGAGCTGTTTTTT
.,TRBJ1-2,.,TRBV28,CASSVGSLRGYGYTF,TGTGCCAGCAGTGTGGGATCTCTTAGGGGCTATGGCTACACCTTC
.,TRBJ2-3,.,TRBV1,CTSSHPLAGGTTDTQYF,TGCACCAGCAGCCACCCCTTAGCGGGGGGGACCACAGATACGCAGTATTTT
.,TRBJ1-3,.,TRBV5-1,CASSLFPGGGNTIYF,TGCGCCAGCAGCTTGTTCCCCGGGGGTGGAAACACCATATATTTT
.,TRBJ2-7,.,TRBV20-1,CSVSWGPEQYF,TGCAGCGTCTCCTGGGGGCCCGAGCAGTACTTC
.,TRBJ1-6,.,TRBV5-8,CASSFVTRNSPLHF,TGTGCCAGCAGCTTTGTGACTCGAAATTCACCCCTCCACTTT
.,TRBJ2-5,TRBD2,TRBV5-1,CASSLVTSGGETQYF,TGCGCCAGCAGCTTGGTTACTAGCGGGGGAGAGACCCAGTACTTC
.,TRBJ1-5,.,TRBV19,CASSMSQGGRNQPQHF,TGTGCCAGTAGTATGTCACAGGGCGGACGTAATCAGCCCCAGCATTTT
few,TRBJ1-5,.,TRBV11-2,CASSLQGDQPQHF,TGTGCCAGCAGCCTACAGGGTGATCAGCCCCAGCATTTT
.,TRBJ2-3,TRBD1,TRBV5-1,CASSLPTGEPDTQYF,TGCGCCAGCAGCTTACCCACAGGGGAGCCAGATACGCAGTATTTT
.,TRBJ1-2,TRBD1,TRBV10-1,CASSRRTGGDYGYTF,TGCGCCAGCAGTAGGCGGACAGGTGGCGACTATGGCTACACCTTC
.,TRBJ2-4,.,TRBV28,CASSPSHLAKNIQYF,TGTGCCAGCAGCCCCTCACATCTAGCCAAAAACATTCAGTACTTC
.,TRBJ1-2,.,TRBV6-6,CASRQGNYGYTF,TGTGCCAGCAGGCAGGGGAACTATGGCTACACCTTC
.,TRBJ1-1,TRBD1,TRBV6-5,CASRYWDSMNTEAFF,TGTGCCAGCAGGTATTGGGACAGTATGAACACTGAAGCTTTCTTT
few,TRBJ1-6,TRBD1,TRBV6-5,CASSYSDRGSSPLHF,TGTGCCAGCAGTTACTCGGACAGGGGTAGTTCACCCCTCCACTTT
.,TRBJ1-2,.,TRBV2,CASRLTRDGYTF,TGTGCCAGCAGACTTACCAGGGATGGCTACACCTTC
.,TRBJ2-5,TRBD2,TRBV5-4,CASSLAVSAGAGETQYF,TGTGCCAGCAGCTTGGCCGTTTCGGCGGGAGCCGGGGAGACCCAGTACTTC
.,TRBJ1-4,.,TRBV9,CASSAEGLGGEKLFF,TGTGCCAGCAGCGCCGAAGGACTAGGGGGGGAAAAACTGTTTTTT
.,TRBJ2-7,TRBD1,TRBV29-1,CSGMTGGDYEQYF,TGCAGCGGGATGACAGGGGGGGACTACGAGCAGTACTTC
.,TRBJ1-4,TRBD1,TRBV6-5,CASRMTGATNEKLFF,TGTGCCAGCAGAATGACAGGGGCAACTAATGAAAAACTGTTTTTT